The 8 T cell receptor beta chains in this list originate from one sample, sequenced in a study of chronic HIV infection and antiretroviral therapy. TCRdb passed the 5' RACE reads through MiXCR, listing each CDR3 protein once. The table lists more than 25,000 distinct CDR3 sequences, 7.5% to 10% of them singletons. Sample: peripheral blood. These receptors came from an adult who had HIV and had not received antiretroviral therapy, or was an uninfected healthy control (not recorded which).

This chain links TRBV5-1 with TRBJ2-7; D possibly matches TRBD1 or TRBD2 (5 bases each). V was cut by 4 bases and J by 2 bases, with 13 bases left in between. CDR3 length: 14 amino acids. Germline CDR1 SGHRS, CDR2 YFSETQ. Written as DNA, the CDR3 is TGCGCCAGCAGCACGGGACGAACCCCCTACGAGCAGTACTTC. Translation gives CASSTGRTPYEQYF.

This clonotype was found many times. In DNA form, the CDR3 reads TGTGCCAGCAGCTTAGGTGTTCCTCATAGCGGCTACACCTTC. The encoded protein is CASSLGVPHSGYTF. J is TRBJ1-2 and V is TRBV7-9; unclear D gene. Germline V gene lookup returns CDR1 SEHNR and CDR2 FQNEAQ (reference sequence). Trimming removed 1 base from V and 8 bases from J, with 14 bases in between. This CDR3 spans 14 amino acids.

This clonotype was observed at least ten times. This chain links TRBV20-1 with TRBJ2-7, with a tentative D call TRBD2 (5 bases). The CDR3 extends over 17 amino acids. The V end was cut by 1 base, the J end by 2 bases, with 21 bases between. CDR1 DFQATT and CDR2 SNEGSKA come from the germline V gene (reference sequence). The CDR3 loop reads CSARGTLAVESTYEQYF. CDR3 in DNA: TGCAGTGCTAGAGGTACCCTAGCAGTTGAGAGCACCTACGAGCAGTACTTC.

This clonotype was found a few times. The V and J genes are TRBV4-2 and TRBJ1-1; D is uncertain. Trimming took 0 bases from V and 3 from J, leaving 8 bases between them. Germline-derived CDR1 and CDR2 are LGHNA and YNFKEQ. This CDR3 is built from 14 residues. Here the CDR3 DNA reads TGTGCCAGCAGCCAAGACGAAGAGTACACTGAAGCTTTCTTT. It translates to CASSQDEEYTEAFF.

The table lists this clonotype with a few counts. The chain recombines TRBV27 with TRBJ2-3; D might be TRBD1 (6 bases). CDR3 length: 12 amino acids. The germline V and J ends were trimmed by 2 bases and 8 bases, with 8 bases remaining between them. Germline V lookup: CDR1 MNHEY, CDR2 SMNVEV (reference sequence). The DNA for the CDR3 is TGTGCCAGCAGTTTAGTAGGGGGTACGCAGTATTTT. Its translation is CASSLVGGTQYF.

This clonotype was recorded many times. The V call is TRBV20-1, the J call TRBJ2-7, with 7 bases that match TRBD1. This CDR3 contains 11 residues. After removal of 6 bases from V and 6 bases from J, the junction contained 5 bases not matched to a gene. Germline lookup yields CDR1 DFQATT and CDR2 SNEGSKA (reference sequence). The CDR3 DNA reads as TGCAGTGCCGCAGGGGGTCGCGAGCAGTACTTC. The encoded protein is CSAAGGREQYF.

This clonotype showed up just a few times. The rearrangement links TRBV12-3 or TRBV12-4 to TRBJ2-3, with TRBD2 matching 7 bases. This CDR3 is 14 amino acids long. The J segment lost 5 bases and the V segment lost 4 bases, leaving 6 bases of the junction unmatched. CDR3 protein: CASSSPPGGDTQYF. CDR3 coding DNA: TGTGCCAGCAGTTCCCCCCCGGGGGGAGATACGCAGTATTTT.

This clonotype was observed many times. The CDR3 here is CASSEGDRETDTQYF. Written as DNA, the CDR3 is TGTGCCAGCAGTGAAGGGGACAGGGAAACAGATACGCAGTATTTT. The chain recombines TRBV25-1 with TRBJ2-3, with TRBD1 matching over 9 bases. This CDR3 comprises 15 residues. V shed 2 bases and J 3 bases; nucleotides not matched to a gene: 3. Germline assignment: CDR1 MGHDK and CDR2 SYGVNS.